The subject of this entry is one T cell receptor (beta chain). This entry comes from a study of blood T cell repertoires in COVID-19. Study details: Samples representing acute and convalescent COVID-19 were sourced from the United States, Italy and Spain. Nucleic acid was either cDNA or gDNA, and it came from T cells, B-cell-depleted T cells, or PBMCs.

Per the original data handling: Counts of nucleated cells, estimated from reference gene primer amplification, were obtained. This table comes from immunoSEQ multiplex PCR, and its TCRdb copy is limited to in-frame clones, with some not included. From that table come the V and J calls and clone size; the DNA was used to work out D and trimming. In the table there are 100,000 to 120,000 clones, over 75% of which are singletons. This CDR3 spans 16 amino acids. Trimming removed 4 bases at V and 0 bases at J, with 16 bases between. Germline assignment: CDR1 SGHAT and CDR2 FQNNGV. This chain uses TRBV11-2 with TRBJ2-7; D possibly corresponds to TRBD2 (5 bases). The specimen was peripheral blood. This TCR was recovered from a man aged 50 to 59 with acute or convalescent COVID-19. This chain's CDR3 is CASSSFTEVHSYEQYF. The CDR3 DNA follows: TGTGCCAGCAGCTCCTTTACGGAGGTCCACTCCTACGAGCAGTACTTC.